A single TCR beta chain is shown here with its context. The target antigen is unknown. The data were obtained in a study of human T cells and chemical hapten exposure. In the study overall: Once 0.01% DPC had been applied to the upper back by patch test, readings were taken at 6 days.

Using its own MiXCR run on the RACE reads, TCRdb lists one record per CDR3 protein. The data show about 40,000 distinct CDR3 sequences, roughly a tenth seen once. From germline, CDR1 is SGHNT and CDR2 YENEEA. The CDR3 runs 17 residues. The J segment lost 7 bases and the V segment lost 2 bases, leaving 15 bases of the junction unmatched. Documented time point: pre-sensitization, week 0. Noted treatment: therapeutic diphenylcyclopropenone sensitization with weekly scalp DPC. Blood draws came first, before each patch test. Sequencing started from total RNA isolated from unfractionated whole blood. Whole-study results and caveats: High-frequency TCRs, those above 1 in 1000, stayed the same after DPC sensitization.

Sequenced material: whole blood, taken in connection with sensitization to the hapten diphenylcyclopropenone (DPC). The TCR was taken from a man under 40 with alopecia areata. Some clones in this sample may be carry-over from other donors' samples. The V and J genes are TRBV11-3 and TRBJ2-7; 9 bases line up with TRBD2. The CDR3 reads CASSLPTGLAPWREQYV. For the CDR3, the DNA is TGTGCCAGCAGCTTACCGACAGGACTAGCGCCCTGGAGGGAGCAGTACGTC.